The TCR beta chain described here comes from a study of a mutant IDH1 vaccine in newly diagnosed glioma. Study overall: Vaccination of patients was performed eight times, in weeks 1, 3, 5, 7, 11, 15, 19 and 23.

Concerning this clone: Antigen specificity is unknown.

This CDR3 is 14 amino acids long. Germline V gives CDR1 MDHEN, CDR2 SYDVKM. J was trimmed by 4 bases and V by 6 bases; bases with no gene match: 6. Sequencing was performed with immunoSEQ multiplex PCR; in TCRdb, only in-frame clones are kept and a portion is missing. Here the sample spans some 130,000 clones, around 80% being singletons. Time point specified: week 11, during vaccination. A 20-mer mutant IDH1 peptide at 300 ug was injected subcutaneously with topical imiquimod. This clonotype originated in a middle-aged man with glioma. Sequenced material: PBMCs, taken from a glioma patient whose treatment included an IDH1 peptide vaccine. The chain combines TRBV28 with TRBJ1-5; 7 positions agree with TRBD1. The CDR3 DNA reads TGTGCCAGCAGCTCGACAGGGAATAATCAGCCCCAGCATTTT. Residues: CASSSTGNNQPQHF.